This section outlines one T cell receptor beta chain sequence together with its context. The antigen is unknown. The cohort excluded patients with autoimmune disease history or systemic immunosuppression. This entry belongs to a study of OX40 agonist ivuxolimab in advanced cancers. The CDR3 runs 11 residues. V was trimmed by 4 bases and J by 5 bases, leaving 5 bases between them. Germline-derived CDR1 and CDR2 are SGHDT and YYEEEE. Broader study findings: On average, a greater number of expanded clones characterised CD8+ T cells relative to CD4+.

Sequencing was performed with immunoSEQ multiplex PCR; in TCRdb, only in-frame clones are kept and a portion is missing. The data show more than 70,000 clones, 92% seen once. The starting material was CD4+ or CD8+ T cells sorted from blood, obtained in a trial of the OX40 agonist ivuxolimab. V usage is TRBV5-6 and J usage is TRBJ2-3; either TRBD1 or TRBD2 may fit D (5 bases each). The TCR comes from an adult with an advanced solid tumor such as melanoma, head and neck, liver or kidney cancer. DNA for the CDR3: TGTGCCAGCAGCGGGGGAGATACGCAGTATTTT. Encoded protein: CASSGGDTQYF.